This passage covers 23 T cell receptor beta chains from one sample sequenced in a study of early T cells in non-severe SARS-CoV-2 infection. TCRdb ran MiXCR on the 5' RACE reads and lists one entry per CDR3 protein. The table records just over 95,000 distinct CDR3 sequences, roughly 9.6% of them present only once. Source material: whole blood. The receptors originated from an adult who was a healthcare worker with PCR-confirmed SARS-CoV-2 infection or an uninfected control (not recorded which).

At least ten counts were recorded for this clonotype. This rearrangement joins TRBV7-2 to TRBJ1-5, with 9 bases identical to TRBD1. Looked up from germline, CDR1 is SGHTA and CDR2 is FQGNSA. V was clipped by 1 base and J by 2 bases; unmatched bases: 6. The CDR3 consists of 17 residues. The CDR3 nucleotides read TGTGCCAGCAGCTTAGTAGGGACAGGGAGTCGCAATCAGCCCCAGCATTTT. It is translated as CASSLVGTGSRNQPQHF.

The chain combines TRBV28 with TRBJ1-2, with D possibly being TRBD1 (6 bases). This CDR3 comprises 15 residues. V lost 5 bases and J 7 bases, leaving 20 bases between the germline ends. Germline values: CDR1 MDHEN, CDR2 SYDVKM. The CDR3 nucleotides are TGTGCCAGCAGTGACAGGCCCCCGGTTTTGGGTGGCTACACCTTC. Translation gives CASSDRPPVLGGYTF.

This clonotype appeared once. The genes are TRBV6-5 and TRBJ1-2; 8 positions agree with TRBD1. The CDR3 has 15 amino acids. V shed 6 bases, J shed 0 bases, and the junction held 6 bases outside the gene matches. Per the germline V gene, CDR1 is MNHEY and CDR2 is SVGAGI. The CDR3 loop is CASSPGTGTNYGYTF. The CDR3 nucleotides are TGTGCCAGCAGCCCCGGGACAGGCACTAACTATGGCTACACCTTC.

The CDR3 nucleotides read TGCGCCAGCAGCCAGGACAGAACAGTTGAAGCTTTCTTT. Translated: CASSQDRTVEAFF. The chain joins TRBV4-1 to TRBJ1-1, with D tentatively TRBD1 (6 bases). CDR1 and CDR2 from the germline V gene are MGHRA and YSYEKL. Trimming took off 3 bases at V and 7 bases at J, with 12 bases between the two ends. The CDR3 has 13 residues.

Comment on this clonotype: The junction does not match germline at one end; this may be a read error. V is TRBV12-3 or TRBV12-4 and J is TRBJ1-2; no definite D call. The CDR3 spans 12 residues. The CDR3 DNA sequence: TGTGCCAGCAGTTTACAAGGCTCGTTACACGCTTTC. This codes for CASSLQGSLHAF.

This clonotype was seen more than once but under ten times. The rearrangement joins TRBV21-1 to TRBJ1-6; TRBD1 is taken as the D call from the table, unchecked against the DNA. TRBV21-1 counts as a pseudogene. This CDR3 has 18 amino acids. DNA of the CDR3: TGTGCCAGCAGCAATCCCCCCGGGACACGCAAAGATAATTCACCCCTCCACTTT. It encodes CASSNPPGTRKDNSPLHF.

CDR3 region: CASSEYAAPAYEQYF. In nucleotides, the CDR3 is TGTGCCAGCAGTGAGTACGCAGCCCCTGCTTACGAGCAGTACTTC. This chain uses TRBV6-1 with TRBJ2-7, with unresolved D. Germline assignment: CDR1 MNHNS and CDR2 SASEGT. Deletions cut 3 bases from V and 4 bases from J, with 16 bases between. The CDR3 is made up of 15 amino acids.

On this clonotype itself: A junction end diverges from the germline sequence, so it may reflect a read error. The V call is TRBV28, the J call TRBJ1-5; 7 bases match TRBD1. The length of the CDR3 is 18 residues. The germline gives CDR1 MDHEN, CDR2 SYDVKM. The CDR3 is CASSLPYRGRLSHQPQHF. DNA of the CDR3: TGTGCCAGCAGTTTACCCTACAGGGGACGTCTTAGCCATCAGCCCCAGCATTTT.

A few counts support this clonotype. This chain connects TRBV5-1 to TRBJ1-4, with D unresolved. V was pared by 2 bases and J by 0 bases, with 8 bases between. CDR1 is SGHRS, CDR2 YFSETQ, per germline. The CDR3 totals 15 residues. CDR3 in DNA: TGCGCCAGCAGCTTCCTCCATGCAACTAATGAAAAACTGTTTTTT. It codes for CASSFLHATNEKLFF. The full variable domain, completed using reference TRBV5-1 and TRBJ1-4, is KAGVTQTPRYLIKTRGQQVTLSCSPISGHRSVSWYQQTPGQGLQFLFEYFSETQRNKGNFPGRFSGRQFSNSRSEMNVSTLELGDSALYLCASSFLHATNEKLFFGSGTQLSVL.

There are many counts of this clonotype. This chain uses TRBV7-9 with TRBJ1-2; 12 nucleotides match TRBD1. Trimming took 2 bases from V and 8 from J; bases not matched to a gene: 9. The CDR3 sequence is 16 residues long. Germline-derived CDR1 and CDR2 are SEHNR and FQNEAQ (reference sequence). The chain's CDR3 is CASSLIMGQGAGGYTF. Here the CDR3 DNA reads TGTGCCAGCAGCTTAATTATGGGACAGGGGGCTGGAGGCTACACCTTC. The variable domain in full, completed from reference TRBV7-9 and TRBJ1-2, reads DTGVSQNPRHKITKRGQNVTFRCDPISEHNRLYWYRQTLGQGPEFLTYFQNEAQLEKSRLLSDRFSAERPKGSFSTLEIQRTEQGDSAMYLCASSLIMGQGAGGYTFGSGTRLTVV.

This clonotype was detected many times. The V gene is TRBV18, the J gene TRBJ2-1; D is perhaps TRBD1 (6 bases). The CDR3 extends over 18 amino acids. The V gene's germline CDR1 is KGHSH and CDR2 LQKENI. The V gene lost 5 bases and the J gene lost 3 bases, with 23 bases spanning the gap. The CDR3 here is CASSARPDRGPFYNEQFF. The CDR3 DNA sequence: TGTGCCAGCTCAGCCAGGCCGGACAGAGGGCCCTTCTACAATGAGCAGTTCTTC.

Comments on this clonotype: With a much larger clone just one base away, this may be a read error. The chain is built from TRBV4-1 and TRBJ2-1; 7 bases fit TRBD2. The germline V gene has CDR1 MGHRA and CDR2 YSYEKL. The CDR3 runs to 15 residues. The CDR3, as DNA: TGCGCCAGCAGCCCCTTGGGCGGGGGTTACAATGTGCAGTTCTTC. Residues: CASSPLGGGYNVQFF.

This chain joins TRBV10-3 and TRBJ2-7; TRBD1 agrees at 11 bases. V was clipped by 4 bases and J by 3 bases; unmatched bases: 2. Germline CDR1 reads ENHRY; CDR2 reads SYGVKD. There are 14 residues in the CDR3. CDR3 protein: CAISAGQGDYEQYF. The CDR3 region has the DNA TGTGCCATCAGTGCGGGACAGGGGGACTACGAGCAGTACTTC.

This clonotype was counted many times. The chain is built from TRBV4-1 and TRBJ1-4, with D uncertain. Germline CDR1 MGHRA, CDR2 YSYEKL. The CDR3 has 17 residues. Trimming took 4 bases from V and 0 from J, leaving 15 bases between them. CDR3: CASSLTGSYATNEKLFF. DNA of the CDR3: TGCGCCAGCAGCCTGACCGGGAGCTATGCAACTAATGAAAAACTGTTTTTT.

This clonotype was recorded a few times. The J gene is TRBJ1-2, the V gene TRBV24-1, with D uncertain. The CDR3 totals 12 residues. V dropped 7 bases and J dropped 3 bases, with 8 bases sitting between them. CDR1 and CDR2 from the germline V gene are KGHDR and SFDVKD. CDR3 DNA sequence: TGTGCCACCAGCCATACCGACTATGGCTACACCTTC. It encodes CATSHTDYGYTF.

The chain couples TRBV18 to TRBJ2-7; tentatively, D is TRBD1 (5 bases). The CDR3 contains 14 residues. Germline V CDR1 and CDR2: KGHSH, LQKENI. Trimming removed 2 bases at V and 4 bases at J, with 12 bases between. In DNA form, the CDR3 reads TGTGCCAGCTCACCAATGACAGTCCTTTACGAGCAGTACTTC. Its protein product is CASSPMTVLYEQYF.

CDR3 region: CSVGRDTQETQYF. The DNA of the CDR3 is TGCAGCGTCGGACGGGACACCCAAGAGACCCAGTACTTC. The chain recombines TRBV29-1 with TRBJ2-5; a possible D gene is TRBD1 (6 bases). The germline V and J ends were trimmed by 6 bases and 1 base, with 12 bases remaining between them. There are 13 residues in the CDR3. Germline assignment: CDR1 SQVTM and CDR2 ANQGSEA.

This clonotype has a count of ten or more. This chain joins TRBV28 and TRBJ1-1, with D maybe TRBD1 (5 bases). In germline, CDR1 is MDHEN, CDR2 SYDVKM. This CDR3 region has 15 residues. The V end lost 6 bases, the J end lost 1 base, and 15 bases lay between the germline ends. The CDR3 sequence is CASRAEGRRNTEAFF. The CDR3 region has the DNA TGTGCCAGCAGGGCCGAGGGGCGGCGGAACACTGAAGCTTTCTTT.

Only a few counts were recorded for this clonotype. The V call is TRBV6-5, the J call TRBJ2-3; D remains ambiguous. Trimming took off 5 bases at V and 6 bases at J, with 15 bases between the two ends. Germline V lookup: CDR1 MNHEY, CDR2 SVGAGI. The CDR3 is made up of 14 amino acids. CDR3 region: CASSASFKRDTQYF. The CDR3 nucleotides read TGTGCCAGCAGTGCCAGTTTTAAACGGGATACGCAGTATTTT.

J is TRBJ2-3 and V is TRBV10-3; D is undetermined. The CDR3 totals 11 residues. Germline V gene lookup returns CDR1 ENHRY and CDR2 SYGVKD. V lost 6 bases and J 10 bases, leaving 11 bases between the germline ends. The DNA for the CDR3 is TGTGCCATCAGCAGTGATTCTGCGCAGTATTTT. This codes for CAISSDSAQYF.

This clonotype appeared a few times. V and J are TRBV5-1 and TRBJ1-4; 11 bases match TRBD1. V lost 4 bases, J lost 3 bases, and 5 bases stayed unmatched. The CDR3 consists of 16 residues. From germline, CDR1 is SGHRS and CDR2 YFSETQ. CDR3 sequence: CASSPAGQGANEKLFF. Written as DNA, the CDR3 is TGCGCCAGCAGCCCAGCGGGACAGGGGGCTAATGAAAAACTGTTTTTT.

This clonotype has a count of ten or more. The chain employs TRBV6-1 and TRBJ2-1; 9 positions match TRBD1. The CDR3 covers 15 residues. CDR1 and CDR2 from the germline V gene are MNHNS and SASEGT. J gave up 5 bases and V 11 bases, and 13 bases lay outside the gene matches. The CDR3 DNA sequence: TGTGCCGGATCCCCGGGGACAGGGACCAACAATGAGCAGTTCTTC. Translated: CAGSPGTGTNNEQFF.

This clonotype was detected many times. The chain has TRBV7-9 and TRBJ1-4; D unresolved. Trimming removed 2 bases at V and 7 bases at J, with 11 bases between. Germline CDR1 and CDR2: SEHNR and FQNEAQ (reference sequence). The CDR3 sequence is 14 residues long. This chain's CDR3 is CASSLRTGGEKLFF. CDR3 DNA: TGTGCCAGCAGCTTAAGGACGGGCGGTGAAAAACTGTTTTTT.